This T cell receptor beta chain is from a study of tissue T cells after allogeneic stem cell transplantation. This clone was picked up one time. Sequencing of TCRbeta CDR3 at survey depth gave sequences and template counts. Assay used: immunoSEQ multiplex PCR; TCRdb lists only in-frame clones, some missing. The sample has tens of thousands of clones, about 85% seen once. There are 15 residues in the CDR3. CDR1 is MNHEY, CDR2 SVGEGT, per germline. The V end was cut by 0 bases, the J end by 0 bases, with 6 bases between. The chain links TRBV6-2 or TRBV6-3 to TRBJ2-1; no firm D call. Sequences were derived from blood, sampled before transplantation. This TCR was sampled from a woman aged 18 to 55 who later had graft-versus-host disease after an allogeneic stem cell transplant. CDR3 bases: TGTGCCAGCAGTTACTCGCCGAGCTCCTACAATGAGCAGTTCTTC. Residues: CASSYSPSSYNEQFF.